This record covers a single T cell receptor beta chain. The sample originates from a study of T cell changes during pregnancy in multiple sclerosis. The ends lost 0 bases at V and 5 bases at J; junction bases unmatched: 14. Germline V gives CDR1 SGDLS, CDR2 YYNGEE. The length of the CDR3 is 20 residues. The data were produced by immunoSEQ multiplex PCR, yet TCRdb's version contains in-frame clones alone and is incomplete. This sample has approximately 60,000 clones, with approximately 93% found just once. This TCR was sampled from a female donor with multiple sclerosis, enrolled in a pregnancy study. The V gene is TRBV9, the J gene TRBJ2-5; 15 bases match TRBD2. The sequencing used CD8+ T cells from peripheral blood mononuclear cells, collected in the second trimester of pregnancy. The DNA of the CDR3 is TGTGCCAGCAGCGTAGCTAAGAGGACTAGCGGGAGGGCCGTTGGGGAGACCCAGTACTTC. Protein sequence: CASSVAKRTSGRAVGETQYF. The full variable domain, in which reference TRBV9 and TRBJ2-5 provide the parts outside the CDR3, is DSGVTQTPKHLITATGQRVTLRCSPRSGDLSVYWYQQSLDQGLQFLIQYYNGEERAKGNILERFSAQQFPDLHSELNLSSLELGDSALYFCASSVAKRTSGRAVGETQYFGPGTRLLVL.